This TCR beta chain was profiled in a study of blood T cell repertoires in COVID-19. About the research overall: Samples of COVID-19 (acute and convalescent) were obtained from the United States, Italy and Spain.

Authors' data handling: Amplifying reference gene primers gave estimates of nucleated cell counts. Using immunoSEQ multiplex PCR, the repertoire was profiled, and TCRdb retains in-frame clones only, with some absent. That table supplies the V and J calls and clone size; D and trimming were determined from the DNA. The table includes approximately 250,000 clones, around 93% detected once. Germline-derived CDR1 and CDR2 are LNHNV and YYDKDF (reference sequence). Deletions cut 1 base from V and 5 bases from J, with 8 bases between. The CDR3 runs to 13 residues. Participants were placed into cohorts based on the clinical history they reported.

This chain links TRBV15 with TRBJ1-2; tentatively, D is TRBD1 (6 bases). The sample consisted of PBMCs or T cells enriched from blood (not recorded which). This receptor was taken from a man in his forties or fifties who had been exposed to COVID-19. The CDR3 nucleotides read TGTGCCACCAGCAGAGGACAGGTTTATGGCTACACCTTC. Translated: CATSRGQVYGYTF.